This T cell receptor beta chain was captured in a study of blood T cell repertoires in COVID-19. The V gene's germline CDR1 is SGHRS and CDR2 YFSETQ. V was trimmed by 0 bases and J by 3 bases, leaving 15 bases between them. The CDR3 totals 16 residues. In the original analysis: It was from reference gene primer amplification that nucleated cell counts were estimated. Sequencing was performed with immunoSEQ multiplex PCR; in TCRdb, only in-frame clones are kept and a portion is missing. V, J and clone size reflect that table, while D and trimming were determined from the DNA. The sample holds roughly 54,000 clones, about nine tenths seen once.

The material sequenced was peripheral blood. The receptor was isolated from a human donor in a cohort sampled during active COVID-19. This chain joins TRBV5-1 and TRBJ1-2, with D perhaps TRBD1 (6 bases). The CDR3 DNA reads as TGCGCCAGCAGCTTGGCTTCACAGGGATTCGACTATGGCTACACCTTC. This encodes CASSLASQGFDYGYTF. Full variable domain (outside the CDR3, taken from reference TRBV5-1 and TRBJ1-2): KAGVTQTPRYLIKTRGQQVTLSCSPISGHRSVSWYQQTPGQGLQFLFEYFSETQRNKGNFPGRFSGRQFSNSRSEMNVSTLELGDSALYLCASSLASQGFDYGYTFGSGTRLTVV.